This TCR beta chain originates from a study of beta chain features in type 1 diabetes (dated by TCRdb to 2016 to 2019). The study in broad terms: No differences in mean age, gender distribution, total cell number or subset yield were found between patients and healthy donors. Regulatory and stem cell-like memory subsets were isolated from only 8 patients and about eight healthy donors, whereas naive and central memory subsets came from all 30 or so donors. A total of 100 million to 140 million sorted cells were examined across all samples, and the number of cells per subset was strongly correlated with RNA yield. The study compared TCRB repertoires of sorted circulating CD4+ T cell subsets between recently diagnosed type 1 diabetes patients and matched healthy donors.

What the work shows at the level of the full study, not this receptor alone: A moderate but significant shortening of TCRB CDR3 length was observed in type 1 diabetes patients in all four CD4+ subsets. Fewer insertions and more nucleotide deletions at VDJ recombination sites were observed in patients with type 1 diabetes, implying thymic rearrangement abnormalities. Because the HLA sub-analyses included only small numbers of individuals, any influence of HLA type on TCRB rearrangement was left unresolved. Naive, central memory and regulatory TCRB repertoires appeared more similar among patients than among healthy donors. Because cDNA was sequenced instead of genomic DNA, activated cells with high expression could be over-represented, although the groups did not differ in activation or CD3 levels. Shorter templates might have been favored by PCR, but patient and control samples were amplified and corrected together, so both groups would have been affected equally by any skew.

CDR1 and CDR2, per the germline V gene (reference sequence), are SSHAT and FNYEAQ. The CDR3, from cysteine to phenylalanine, totals 15 residues. Only the CDR3 portion is preserved as DNA: 45 bases, with reading frame beginning at the first base. V and J lose 5 bases and 5 bases, and a span of 18 bases separates them. From each donor, a single peripheral blood sample of approximately 110 mL on average was drawn into heparinised tubes. Using a panel that included CD45RO, CCR7, CD25, CD127, CD95 and CD27, naive, central memory, regulatory and stem cell-like memory CD4+ T cells were sorted on a BD FACSAria II. Purity was above 95% for every sorted population. Right away, PBMCs were isolated by Lymphoprep density gradient centrifugation and were stained directly, with no culture step. So that batch effects would be minimized, each experiment stained and sorted samples in pairs, pairing one healthy donor with one patient.

A word on this clone: Its antigen is still unknown. Nothing much larger sits one base from this clone, and base qualities are not available.

All of the isolated RNA was reverse transcribed with the High Capacity cDNA Reverse Transcription Kit, so expressed TCRB transcripts were sequenced. Naive, central memory and regulatory T cell samples underwent deep immunoSEQ sequencing, averaging roughly 3.3 million total reads per sample. After sorted cells were lysed in RLT buffer, RNA was extracted with DNase-treated RNeasy Micro or Mini kits, with the choice depending on cell number. To prevent cross-contamination, each cell subset was processed individually, whereas patient and healthy donor samples were processed jointly. Using the immunoSEQ multiplex PCR, TCRB sequences were amplified from cDNA into 87-bp fragments spanning the CDR3 region. Sequencing of the amplicons was done on the Illumina HiSeq platform. The authors' analysis ran thus. PCR bias was computationally corrected using synthetic template baselines, reads within Hamming distance 2 were collapsed, and singletons that could not be merged were discarded. Reads were aligned against IMGT so that V, D and J genes, CDR3 length and insertions or deletions at six rearrangement sites could be assigned. Within each subset, clonotype counts were normalized to the number of sorted cells before true diversity and Gini coefficients were calculated with the tcR R package. The overlap coefficient, calculated on TCRB nucleotide sequences, was used to measure repertoire sharing. As a proxy for the pre-selection repertoire, out-of-frame TCRB sequences from naive cells were analyzed. What TCRdb holds here is the immuneACCESS table cut down to in-frame rearrangements. Part of the clones is not present; checked against another copy, under half of the missing clones reflect an unresolved V gene, and the others are unexplained. V, J and clone size are taken as reported in that table, and D and trimming were inferred from the DNA itself. This sample is represented by 300,000 or so clones; roughly an eighth of them were singletons. The leading ten clones occupy 0.015% to 0.02% of the sample.

Sequences were obtained from naive CD4+ T cells from blood. The meaning of the sample's cell subset or site label: true naive CD4+ T cells. This chain joins TRBV7-7 to TRBJ2-5; the D gene cannot be named for sure. The clonotype was recovered from a man aged 25-45 years with type 1 diabetes. The nucleotide sequence is given as TGTGCCAGCAGCCAAATGGGCCCCGGCCCCGAGACCCAGTACTTC. This codes for CASSQMGPGPETQYF.